The present T cell receptor (beta chain) was sequenced within a study of T cell responses to AZD1222 COVID-19 vaccine. As for the study in general: Combined were second doses at about 4 or about 12 weeks. Broader study findings: Baseline testing showed seropositivity in only a handful of AZD1222 recipients. Repertoires in all cases were sampled only once the peak T cell response had passed. Spike-specific TCR breadth rose after two AZD1222 doses, and depth rose as well.

In regard to this clone: Its antigen is currently unknown.

The CDR3 is 16 amino acids. The V gene's germline CDR1 is MDHEN and CDR2 SYDVKM. V dropped 9 bases and J dropped 0; count of bases not matched to a gene: 4. The protocol was immunoSEQ multiplex PCR, while the TCRdb copy is restricted to in-frame clones and leaves out a portion. This table holds about 83,000 clones, more than 70% found once. The source material was peripheral blood, sampled on day 0 of AZD1222 vaccination. The gene calls are TRBV28 and TRBJ2-6, with 11 bases lining up with TRBD1. The sequence came from an adult in good health. In DNA form, the CDR3 reads TGTGCCAGTTTGGGACAGGGGGACTCTGGGGCCAACGTCCTGACTTTC. This gives the protein CASLGQGDSGANVLTF.